A selection of T cell receptor beta chains follows, all from one sample in a study of OX40 agonist ivuxolimab in advanced cancers. The protocol was immunoSEQ multiplex PCR, while the TCRdb copy is restricted to in-frame clones and leaves out a portion. The data show roughly 30,000 clones, 84% seen once. Sequenced material: CD4+ or CD8+ T cells sorted from blood, taken in a trial of the OX40 agonist ivuxolimab. The origin of the receptors is an adult with an advanced solid tumor such as melanoma, head and neck, liver or kidney cancer. CDR3s include the opening cysteine and the closing phenylalanine or tryptophan. A D gene is named only where the DNA matches it firmly.

>TRBV5-4|NA|TRBJ2-1
CASSSYSGEQFF
>TRBV4-1|TRBD1|TRBJ1-6
CASSQDVQGAVYNSPLHF
>TRBV13|TRBD1|TRBJ2-1
CASSLWVGGVGNEQFF
>TRBV5-3|TRBD1|TRBJ1-1
CARSLEQGCVTEAFF
>TRBV12-1|NA|TRBJ2-3
CASSLDSGISTDTQYF
>TRBV28|NA|TRBJ1-5
CASSFAGSNQPQHF
>TRBV13|TRBD1|TRBJ2-7
CASSGRGGQGTYEQYF
>TRBV2|TRBD2|TRBJ2-2
CASDSGSGELFF
>TRBV11-3|TRBD2|TRBJ2-1
CASSSRLAGSYNEQFF
>TRBV5-6|TRBD2|TRBJ2-7
CASSWGTSGRPPYEQYF
>TRBV11-3|TRBD2|TRBJ2-5
CASSYRGGTSFETQYF
>TRBV4-3|NA|TRBJ1-3
CASSQGAGSGNTIYF
>TRBV29-1|NA|TRBJ2-7
CSVEIPSGLVHSGYEQYF
>TRBV7-9|NA|TRBJ2-3
CASSLALSDTQYF
>TRBV19|NA|TRBJ2-1
CASSIRRGSYNEQFF
>TRBV2|NA|TRBJ2-5
CASSEALRHQETQYF
>TRBV27|NA|TRBJ2-4
CASSSTSTKNIQYF
>TRBV15|NA|TRBJ1-1
CATTRYEGSTEAFF
>TRBV11-2|NA|TRBJ1-4
CASSPGRGRGSEKLFF
>TRBV2|NA|TRBJ1-5
CASSEASGTHRGNQPQHF
>TRBV4-1|NA|TRBJ1-2
CASSPRDGGYYGYTF
>TRBV6-6|NA|TRBJ2-7
CASSYGQSYEQYF
>TRBV19|NA|TRBJ2-4
CASSIDRWPFEKYF
>TRBV11-2|NA|TRBJ2-7
CASSLELSSPLWEQYF
>TRBV19|NA|TRBJ1-1
CASSLLGPNTEAFF
>TRBV5-1|TRBD1|TRBJ2-7
CASSWVDRDSYEQYF
>TRBV27|TRBD2|TRBJ2-4
CASSLKGLAGAKNIQYF
>TRBV30|NA|TRBJ2-7
CAWNLPGQNDEQYF
>TRBV11-2|TRBD1|TRBJ2-1
CASSYTSDRGTYTYNEQFF
>TRBV9|TRBD2|TRBJ2-7
CASSVGLAGNKNYEQYF
>TRBV11-1|TRBD1|TRBJ1-2
CASSFKGADGYTF
>TRBV5-6|NA|TRBJ2-7
CASSYGSLGEQYF
>TRBV27|NA|TRBJ2-7
CASSRGSAYEQYF
>TRBV7-9|TRBD1|TRBJ2-7
CASSPPDRAEQYF
>TRBV7-8|NA|TRBJ2-1
CASSLVGQGGDEQFF
>TRBV6-6|NA|TRBJ1-6
CASSRQATTGVGPLHF
>TRBV6-6|NA|TRBJ2-7
CASSPGSYEQYF
>TRBV5-5|TRBD2|TRBJ2-1
CASSRGTQTSGNNEQFF
>TRBV7-2|NA|TRBJ1-2
CASSLVSGAHRDGYTF
>TRBV7-2|TRBD2|TRBJ2-7
CASLGAGAFPGFYEQYF
>TRBV13|NA|TRBJ1-5
CASSNMSQPQHF
>TRBV5-6|NA|TRBJ2-7
CASSLEERFWHEQYF
>TRBV6-4|NA|TRBJ1-2
CASSDSFGIPGYTF
>TRBV6-5|NA|TRBJ1-5
CASSYLQISNQPQHF
>TRBV6-1|NA|TRBJ1-5
CASSLLYSNQPQHF
>TRBV28|NA|TRBJ1-5
CASTFQGSAQPQHF
>TRBV11-1|NA|NA
CASSLPRGDEQYF
>TRBV7-6|NA|TRBJ1-2
CASSFGFSTDGYTF
>TRBV27|TRBD1|TRBJ1-5
CASSLLGQINQPQHF
>TRBV28|NA|TRBJ2-7
CASSGPVYEQYF
>TRBV9|NA|TRBJ1-1
CASSDGPKNTEAFF
>TRBV28|TRBD1|TRBJ2-7
CASGYRGRDEQYF
>TRBV27|NA|TRBJ2-1
CASGTMEQFF
>TRBV7-9|NA|TRBJ2-3
CASRAAADTQYF
>TRBV11-2|NA|TRBJ2-1
CASSFTSYNEQFF